Listed here are 17 T cell receptor beta chains from one sample, sequenced in a study of blood T cells in healthy people across ages. The use of a sample-barcoded 5' primer and a J-beta primer mix characterized a second PCR of 7 to 11 cycles. One entry per CDR3 protein results from TCRdb running MiXCR on the 5' RACE reads. The table includes roughly 800,000 distinct CDR3 sequences, 55% to 75% detected once. Sequencing was performed on blood. These receptors all stem from a young man in good health.

This clonotype was detected a few times. The V and J genes are TRBV2 and TRBJ2-7, with 9 bases identical to TRBD1. The ends lost 10 bases at V and 4 bases at J; junction bases unmatched: 5. The CDR3 is made up of 12 amino acids. Germline loops: CDR1 SNHLY, CDR2 FYNNEI. The CDR3 nucleotides are TGTGCCAACGGACAGGGGCCGTACGAGCAGTACTTC. Its protein is CANGQGPYEQYF.

This rearrangement joins TRBV4-1 to TRBJ2-7, with 8 positions matching TRBD1. Matching the DNA end better, TRBJ2-5 makes the J call doubtful. This CDR3 contains 14 residues. Germline loops: CDR1 MGHRA, CDR2 YSYEKL. In DNA, the CDR3 is TGCGCCAGCAGCCAGTCGACAGGGGCAGTGACCCAGTACTTC. It codes for CASSQSTGAVTQYF.

The chain is built from TRBV7-2 and TRBJ2-3; D gene ambiguous. In germline, CDR1 is SGHTA, CDR2 FQGNSA. The CDR3 has 15 amino acids. V lost 4 bases, J lost 0 bases, and 11 bases lay in between. CDR3 coding DNA: TGTGCCAGCAGCTCCCCTAAAGCTAGCACAGATACGCAGTATTTT. The encoded protein is CASSSPKASTDTQYF. Together with reference TRBV7-2 and TRBJ2-3, the CDR3 gives the full variable domain: GAGVSQSPSNKVTEKGKDVELRCDPISGHTALYWYRQSLGQGLEFLIYFQGNSAPDKSGLPSDRFSAERTGGSVSTLTIQRTQQEDSAVYLCASSSPKASTDTQYFGPGTRLTVL.

The gene calls are TRBV28 and TRBJ2-5; perhaps D is TRBD1 or TRBD2 (7 bases each). This CDR3 comprises 13 residues. From germline, CDR1 is MDHEN and CDR2 SYDVKM. CDR3 loop: CVEKNRGGGEQYF. As DNA, the CDR3 is TGTGTCGAGAAGAACAGGGGCGGGGGAGAGCAGTACTTC.

V usage is TRBV20-1 and J usage is TRBJ2-7; TRBD1 is a possible D gene (6 bases). Trimming took 4 bases from V and 2 from J, leaving 18 bases between them. The CDR3 is made up of 15 amino acids. Germline-derived CDR1 and CDR2 are DFQATT and SNEGSKA (reference sequence). CDR3 residues: CSATHEQGWPYEQYF. As DNA, the CDR3 is TGCAGTGCTACACACGAACAGGGCTGGCCCTACGAGCAGTACTTC.

This clonotype was observed a few times. The CDR3 DNA sequence: TGTGCCAGCAGTCGCACGACCACCGTTGGCAATGAGCAGTTCTTC. It codes for CASSRTTTVGNEQFF. The V and J genes are TRBV4-2 and TRBJ2-1; no clear D. The CDR3 totals 15 residues. The germline V gene encodes CDR1 LGHNA and CDR2 YNFKEQ. Between the trimmed V and J ends, which lost 6 bases and 6 bases, there was a span of 18 bases.

CDR3 loop: CASERDRGQDTQYF. The CDR3 DNA follows: TGTGCCAGCGAACGGGACAGGGGGCAAGATACGCAGTATTTT. The chain combines TRBV6-2 or TRBV6-3 with TRBJ2-3; 12 nucleotides line up with TRBD1. There are 14 residues in the CDR3. V trimming: 8 bases; J trimming: 5 bases; junction bases outside the gene matches: 5. The germline V gene encodes CDR1 MNHEY and CDR2 SVGEGT.

This clonotype was seen only a few times. The V and J genes are TRBV10-3 and TRBJ2-5, with 8 bases matching TRBD1. CDR3 length: 15 amino acids. The ends lost 9 bases at V and 2 bases at J; junction bases unmatched: 11. From germline, CDR1 is ENHRY and CDR2 SYGVKD. CDR3 DNA sequence: TGTGCCATAAAACCGGAGGGGGACAGGCAAGAGACCCAGTACTTC. Its protein product is CAIKPEGDRQETQYF.

The chain uses TRBV4-3 and TRBJ2-1; TRBD2 aligns across 10 bases. Germline V gene data show CDR1 as LGHNA and CDR2 as YSLEER. J gave up 1 base and V 3 bases, and 3 bases lay outside the gene matches. The CDR3 consists of 16 residues. CDR3 nucleotides: TGCGCCAGCAGCCAGGTTAGCGGGAGGTCCTACAATGAGCAGTTCTTC. This gives the protein CASSQVSGRSYNEQFF.

The chain joins TRBV2 to TRBJ2-7; 9 positions agree with TRBD2. The CDR3 length is 15 residues. The junction had 13 bases not matched to a gene; V was cut back by 7 bases and J by 6 bases. Germline-derived CDR1 and CDR2 are SNHLY and FYNNEI. CDR3 sequence (DNA): TGTGCCAGCACTGTCCAGCGGGGGGACCTCGGCGAGCAGTACTTC. This codes for CASTVQRGDLGEQYF.

This clonotype occurred once. This chain links TRBV29-1 with TRBJ2-1; D remains unclear. Trimming removed 1 base from V and 0 bases from J, with 10 bases in between. This CDR3 has 15 residues. Germline V gene lookup returns CDR1 SQVTM and CDR2 ANQGSEA. CDR3 coding DNA: TGCAGCGTTGAAGTTTTCAGTTCCTCCTACAATGAGCAGTTCTTC. Amino acid sequence: CSVEVFSSSYNEQFF.

This clonotype was picked up one time. This chain links TRBV11-2 with TRBJ1-1; D is unclear. Per the germline V gene, CDR1 is SGHAT and CDR2 is FQNNGV. The CDR3 runs 15 residues. The V end was cut by 1 base, the J end by 4 bases, with 13 bases between. The chain's CDR3 is CASSLVIGFPTEAFF. CDR3 DNA: TGTGCCAGCAGCTTAGTTATAGGGTTCCCCACTGAAGCTTTCTTT.

V and J are TRBV20-1 and TRBJ2-1, with 8 bases that match TRBD1. Per germline, CDR1 DFQATT and CDR2 SNEGSKA (reference sequence). J was trimmed by 7 bases and V by 0 bases; bases with no gene match: 14. The CDR3 length is 17 residues. The CDR3 protein is CSARDGVDRESWNEQFF. CDR3 in DNA: TGCAGTGCTAGAGACGGCGTGGACAGGGAATCGTGGAATGAGCAGTTCTTC.

V usage is TRBV11-2 and J usage is TRBJ2-3; possibly TRBD2 for D (5 bases). This CDR3 contains 12 residues. The V and J ends lost 5 bases and 6 bases respectively, with 9 bases between them. The V gene's germline CDR1 is SGHAT and CDR2 FQNNGV. The CDR3 DNA follows: TGTGCCAGCAGCACCCGGAGGGATACGCAGTATTTT. Amino acids: CASSTRRDTQYF.

The genes are TRBV6-2 or TRBV6-3 and TRBJ2-3, with TRBD2 matching 9 bases. CDR3 length: 17 amino acids. With 6 bases clipped from V and 2 bases from J, the junction kept 12 bases outside the gene matches. The germline V gene encodes CDR1 MNHEY and CDR2 SVGEGT. CDR3 nucleotide sequence: TGTGCCAGCAGACTAGCGGGTGTTTCCGTAAACACAGATACGCAGTATTTT. It translates to CASRLAGVSVNTDTQYF.

The rearrangement links TRBV5-6 to TRBJ2-3; D could derive from TRBD1 or TRBD2 (5 bases each). The CDR3 is 16 residues long. In germline, CDR1 is SGHDT, CDR2 YYEEEE. V was cut by 0 bases and J by 4 bases, with 15 bases left in between. CDR3 amino acids: CASSLVSGTAADTQYF. The CDR3 bases are TGTGCCAGCAGCTTGGTTTCCGGGACCGCTGCAGATACGCAGTATTTT.

This clonotype was picked up a small number of times. The chain recombines TRBV27 with TRBJ2-1, with 7 bases matching TRBD1. After removal of 5 bases from V and 1 base from J, the junction contained 8 bases not matched to a gene. This CDR3 region has 16 residues. Germline lookup yields CDR1 MNHEY and CDR2 SMNVEV (reference sequence). The CDR3, as DNA: TGTGCCAGCAGTGTACGGACAGGACCTTCCTACAATGAGCAGTTCTTC. Translated, it gives CASSVRTGPSYNEQFF.